This entry lists 2 T cell receptor beta chains sequenced from one sample in a study of OX40 agonist ivuxolimab in advanced cancers. Profiling relied on immunoSEQ multiplex PCR, and the TCRdb table lists in-frame clones only, not all of them. This sample carries under 8,000 clones, more than 65% of them seen once, and the ten largest clones take about 34%. Sequenced material: CD4+ or CD8+ T cells sorted from blood, taken in a trial of the OX40 agonist ivuxolimab. These receptors were collected from an adult with an advanced solid tumor such as melanoma, head and neck, liver or kidney cancer.

This clone occurred once. V gene TRBV9 combines with J gene TRBJ2-7; D remains unclear. CDR1 and CDR2 (germline): SGDLS, YYNGEE. The CDR3 extends over 13 amino acids. Trimming removed 0 bases from V and 0 bases from J, with 4 bases in between. CDR3 sequence (DNA): TGTGCCAGCAGCGTAGGCACCTCCTACGAGCAGTACTTC. Protein: CASSVGTSYEQYF.

CDR3: CASSVGGSQYQETQYF. The CDR3 DNA is TGTGCCAGCAGCGTAGGCGGGTCACAGTACCAAGAGACCCAGTACTTC. The rearrangement joins TRBV9 to TRBJ2-5; D might be TRBD2 (5 bases). The V gene's germline CDR1 is SGDLS and CDR2 YYNGEE. V was clipped by 0 bases and J by 0 bases, with 12 bases between them. This CDR3 comprises 16 residues.